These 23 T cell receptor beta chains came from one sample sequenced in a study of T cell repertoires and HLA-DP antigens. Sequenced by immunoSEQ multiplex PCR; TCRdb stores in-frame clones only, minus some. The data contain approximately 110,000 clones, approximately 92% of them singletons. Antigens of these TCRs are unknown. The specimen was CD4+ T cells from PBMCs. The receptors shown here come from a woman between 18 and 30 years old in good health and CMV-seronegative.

DNA for the CDR3: TGCGCCAGCAGCCAAGAGGGGTACCCGGGGCTCTCCTACGAGCAGTACTTC. Amino acids: CASSQEGYPGLSYEQYF. The chain has TRBV4-1 and TRBJ2-7; D is tentatively TRBD1 or TRBD2 (5 bases each). Germline CDR1 reads MGHRA; CDR2 reads YSYEKL. Between the trimmed V and J ends, which lost 0 bases and 0 bases, there was a span of 15 bases. CDR3 length equals 17 residues.

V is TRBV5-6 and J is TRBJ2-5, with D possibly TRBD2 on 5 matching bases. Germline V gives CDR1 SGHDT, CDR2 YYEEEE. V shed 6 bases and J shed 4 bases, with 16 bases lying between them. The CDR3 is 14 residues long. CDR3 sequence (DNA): TGTGCCAGCAACCACGGCCGTCGGGGAGAGACCCAGTACTTC. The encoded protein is CASNHGRRGETQYF.

DNA for the CDR3: TGTGCCAGTAGTATACAGAGTGGTGACACCATATATTTT. This translates into CASSIQSGDTIYF. This rearrangement joins TRBV19 to TRBJ1-3; D is uncertain. This CDR3 region has 13 residues. V lost 2 bases and J 8 bases, leaving 10 bases between the germline ends. Germline loops: CDR1 LNHDA, CDR2 SQIVND (reference sequence).

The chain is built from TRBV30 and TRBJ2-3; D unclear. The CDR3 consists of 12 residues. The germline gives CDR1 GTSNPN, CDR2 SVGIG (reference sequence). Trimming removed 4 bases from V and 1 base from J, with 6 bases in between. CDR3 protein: CAWMRGTDTQYF. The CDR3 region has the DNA TGTGCCTGGATGAGAGGCACAGATACGCAGTATTTT. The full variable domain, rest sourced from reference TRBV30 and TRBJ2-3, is SQTIHQWPATLVQPVGSPLSLECTVEGTSNPNLYWYRQAAGRGLQLLFYSVGIGQISSEVPQNLSASRPQDRQFILSSKKLLLSDSGFYLCAWMRGTDTQYFGPGTRLTVL.

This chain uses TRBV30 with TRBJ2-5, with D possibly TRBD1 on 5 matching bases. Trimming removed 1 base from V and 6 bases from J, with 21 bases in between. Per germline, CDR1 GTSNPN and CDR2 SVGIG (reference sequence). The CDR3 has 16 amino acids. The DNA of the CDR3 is TGTGCCTGGAGTGGGGGCAGAGTTGGGGCCGGAAAGACCCAGTACTTC. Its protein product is CAWSGGRVGAGKTQYF.

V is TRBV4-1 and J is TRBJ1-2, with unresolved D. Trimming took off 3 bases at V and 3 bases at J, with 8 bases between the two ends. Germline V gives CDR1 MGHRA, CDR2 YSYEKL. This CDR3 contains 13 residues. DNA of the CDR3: TGCGCCAGCAGCCATATCCAGGACTATGGCTACACCTTC. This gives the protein CASSHIQDYGYTF.

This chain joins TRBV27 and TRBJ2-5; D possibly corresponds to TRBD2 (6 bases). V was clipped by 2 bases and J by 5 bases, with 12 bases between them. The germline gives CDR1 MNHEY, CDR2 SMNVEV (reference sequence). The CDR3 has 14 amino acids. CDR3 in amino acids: CASSLRRVGETQYF. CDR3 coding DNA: TGTGCCAGCAGTTTAAGGAGGGTTGGGGAGACCCAGTACTTC.

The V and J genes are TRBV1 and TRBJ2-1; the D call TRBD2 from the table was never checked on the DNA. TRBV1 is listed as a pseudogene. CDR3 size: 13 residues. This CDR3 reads CTSSPGLAGEKFF. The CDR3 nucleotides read TGCACCAGCAGCCCCGGACTAGCGGGAGAGAAGTTCTTC.

CDR3 DNA sequence: TGTGCCAGCAGGACAGGGGCTCGGCAGCCCCAGCATTTT. This sequence encodes CASRTGARQPQHF. The chain recombines TRBV28 with TRBJ1-5; 8 positions match TRBD1. The J segment lost 7 bases and the V segment lost 6 bases, leaving 5 bases of the junction unmatched. The CDR3 totals 13 residues. CDR1 is MDHEN, CDR2 SYDVKM, per germline.

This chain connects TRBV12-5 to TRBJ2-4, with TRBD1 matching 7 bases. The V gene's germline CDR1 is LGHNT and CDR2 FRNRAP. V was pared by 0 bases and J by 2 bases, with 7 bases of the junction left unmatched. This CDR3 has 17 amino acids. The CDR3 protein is CASGLVLDRVSKNIQYF. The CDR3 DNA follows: TGTGCTAGTGGTTTGGTACTCGACAGGGTGTCCAAAAACATTCAGTACTTC.

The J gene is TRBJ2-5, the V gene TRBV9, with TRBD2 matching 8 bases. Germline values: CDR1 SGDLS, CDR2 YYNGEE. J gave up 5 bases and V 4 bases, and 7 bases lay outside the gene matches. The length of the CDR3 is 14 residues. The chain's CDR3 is CASSPGGGGETQYF. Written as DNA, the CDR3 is TGTGCCAGCAGCCCCGGGGGGGGCGGGGAGACCCAGTACTTC.

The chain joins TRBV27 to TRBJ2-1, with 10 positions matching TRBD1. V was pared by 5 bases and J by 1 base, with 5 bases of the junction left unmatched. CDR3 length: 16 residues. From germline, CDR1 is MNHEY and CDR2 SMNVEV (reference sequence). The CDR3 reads CASSARDRGSYNEQFF. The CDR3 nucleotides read TGTGCCAGCAGTGCCCGGGACAGGGGTTCCTACAATGAGCAGTTCTTC.

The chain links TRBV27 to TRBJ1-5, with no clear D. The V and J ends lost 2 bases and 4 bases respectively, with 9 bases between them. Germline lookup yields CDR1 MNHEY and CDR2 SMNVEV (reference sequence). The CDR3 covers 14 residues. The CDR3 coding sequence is TGTGCCAGCAGTTTAGAGGGCCAGAATCAGCCCCAGCATTTT. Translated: CASSLEGQNQPQHF.

For the CDR3, the DNA is TGTGCCAGCAGCTTAGATCGAGCCAGGAAGACCCAGTACTTC. Amino acid sequence: CASSLDRARKTQYF. The genes are TRBV7-8 and TRBJ2-5; no definite D call. Germline CDR1 SGHVS, CDR2 FQNEAQ. Deletions cut 1 base from V and 6 bases from J, with 12 bases between. The CDR3 has 14 amino acids.

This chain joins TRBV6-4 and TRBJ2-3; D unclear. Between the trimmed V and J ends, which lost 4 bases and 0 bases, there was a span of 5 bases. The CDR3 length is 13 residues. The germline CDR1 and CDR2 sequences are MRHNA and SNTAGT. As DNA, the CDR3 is TGTGCCAGCAGTGCAGGTAGCACAGATACGCAGTATTTT. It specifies CASSAGSTDTQYF.

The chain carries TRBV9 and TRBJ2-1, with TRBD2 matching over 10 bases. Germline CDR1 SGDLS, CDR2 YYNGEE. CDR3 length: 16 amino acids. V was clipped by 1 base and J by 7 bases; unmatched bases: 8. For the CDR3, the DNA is TGTGCCAGCAGCGTAAGGAGCGGGAGGGCCCCGAATGAGCAGTTCTTC. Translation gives CASSVRSGRAPNEQFF.

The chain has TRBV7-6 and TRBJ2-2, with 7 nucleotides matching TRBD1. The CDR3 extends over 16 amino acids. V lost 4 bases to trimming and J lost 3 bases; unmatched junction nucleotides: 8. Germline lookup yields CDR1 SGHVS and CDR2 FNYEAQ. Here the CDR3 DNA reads TGTGCCAGCAGCTCTTACAGGGGATTGGACACCGGGGAGCTGTTTTTT. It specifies CASSSYRGLDTGELFF.

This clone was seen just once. CDR3 region: CASSRQYGGGELFF. The CDR3 nucleotides are TGTGCCAGCAGCCGTCAGTATGGTGGCGGGGAGCTGTTTTTT. The rearrangement links TRBV7-3 to TRBJ2-2; no firm D call. Germline V gene sequence: CDR1 SGHTA, CDR2 FQGTGA. The germline V and J ends were trimmed by 5 bases and 7 bases, with 14 bases remaining between them. The CDR3 has 14 residues.

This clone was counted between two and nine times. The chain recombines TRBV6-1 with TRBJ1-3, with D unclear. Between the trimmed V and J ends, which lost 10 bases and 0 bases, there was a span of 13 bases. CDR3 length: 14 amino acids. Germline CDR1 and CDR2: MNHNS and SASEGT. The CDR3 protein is CATGAWSSGNTIYF. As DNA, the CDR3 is TGTGCCACTGGCGCTTGGAGCTCTGGAAACACCATATATTTT.

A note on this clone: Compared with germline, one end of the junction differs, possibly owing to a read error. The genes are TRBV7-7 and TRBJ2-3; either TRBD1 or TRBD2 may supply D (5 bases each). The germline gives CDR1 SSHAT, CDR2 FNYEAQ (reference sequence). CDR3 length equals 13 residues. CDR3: CASSLGTSGTQYF. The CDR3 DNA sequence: TGTGCTAGCAGCTTAGGGACCTCTGGGACGCAGTATTTT. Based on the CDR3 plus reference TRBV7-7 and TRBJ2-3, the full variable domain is GAGVSQSPRYKVTKRGQDVTLRCDPISSHATLYWYQQALGQGPEFLTYFNYEAQPDKSGLPSDRFSAERPEGSISTLTIQRTEQRDSAMYRCASSLGTSGTQYFGPGTRLTVL.

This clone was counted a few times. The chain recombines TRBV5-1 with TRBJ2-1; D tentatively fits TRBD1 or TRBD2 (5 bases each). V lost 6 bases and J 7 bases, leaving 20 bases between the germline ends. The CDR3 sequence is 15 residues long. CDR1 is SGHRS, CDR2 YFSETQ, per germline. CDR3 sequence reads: CASTDPGRVGNEQFF. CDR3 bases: TGCGCCAGCACCGACCCGGGGCGGGTAGGGAATGAGCAGTTCTTC. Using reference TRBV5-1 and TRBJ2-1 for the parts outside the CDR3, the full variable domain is KAGVTQTPRYLIKTRGQQVTLSCSPISGHRSVSWYQQTPGQGLQFLFEYFSETQRNKGNFPGRFSGRQFSNSRSEMNVSTLELGDSALYLCASTDPGRVGNEQFFGPGTRLTVL.

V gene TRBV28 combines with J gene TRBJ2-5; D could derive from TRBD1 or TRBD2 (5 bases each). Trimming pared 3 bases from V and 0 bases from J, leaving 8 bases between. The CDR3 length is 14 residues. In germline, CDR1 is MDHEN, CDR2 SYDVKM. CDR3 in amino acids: CASSFLGDQETQYF. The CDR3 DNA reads TGTGCCAGCAGTTTTCTGGGGGACCAAGAGACCCAGTACTTC.

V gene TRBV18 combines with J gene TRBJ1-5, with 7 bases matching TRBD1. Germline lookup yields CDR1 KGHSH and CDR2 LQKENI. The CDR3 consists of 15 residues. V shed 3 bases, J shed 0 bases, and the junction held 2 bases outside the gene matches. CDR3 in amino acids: CASSPGQYSNQPQHF. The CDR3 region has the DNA TGTGCCAGCTCACCGGGACAGTATAGCAATCAGCCCCAGCATTTT.